One and the same sample provided the 10 T cell receptor beta chains below, sequenced in a study of blood T cell repertoires in COVID-19. Assay: immunoSEQ multiplex PCR; the TCRdb copy retains only in-frame clones and omits some. The data contain fewer than 350,000 clones, 85% of them singletons. The source material was PBMCs or T cells enriched from blood (not recorded which). The receptors shown here come from a woman aged 45-65 years who had recovered from COVID-19.

The rearrangement uses TRBV5-6 and TRBJ1-5; no reliable D call. Trimming shortened V by 0 bases and J by 3 bases, and 10 bases separated the two germline ends. Germline V CDR1 and CDR2: SGHDT, YYEEEE. The CDR3 is 15 residues long. The CDR3 bases are TGTGCCAGCAGCTTGGCCAGCGGGGACAATCAGCCCCAGCATTTT. It specifies CASSLASGDNQPQHF.

The gene calls are TRBV12-3 or TRBV12-4 and TRBJ2-7; weak D call: TRBD1 (6 bases). This CDR3 is built from 13 residues. Between the trimmed V and J ends, which lost 8 bases and 4 bases, there was a span of 15 bases. The CDR3 DNA reads TGTGCCAGCGGGAGACAGGACGCATACGAGCAGTACTTC. Its protein is CASGRQDAYEQYF.

The chain links TRBV5-4 to TRBJ1-4; D gene unclear. Germline CDR1 reads SGHNT; CDR2 reads YYREEE (reference sequence). The CDR3 is 14 amino acids. The germline V and J ends were trimmed by 2 bases and 5 bases, with 10 bases remaining between them. The CDR3 region is CASSLGASNEKLFF. CDR3 coding DNA: TGTGCCAGCAGCTTAGGAGCCTCGAATGAAAAACTGTTTTTT. Using reference TRBV5-4 and TRBJ1-4 for the parts outside the CDR3, the full variable domain is ETGVTQSPTHLIKTRGQQVTLRCSSQSGHNTVSWYQQALGQGPQFIFQYYREEENGRGNFPPRFSGLQFPNYSSELNVNALELDDSALYLCASSLGASNEKLFFGSGTQLSVL.

The J gene is TRBJ2-7, the V gene TRBV27; D is unclear. V lost 5 bases, J lost 3 bases, and 17 bases lay in between. The CDR3 has 15 residues. CDR1 MNHEY and CDR2 SMNVEV come from the germline V gene (reference sequence). The CDR3 protein is CASSENPSPFYEQYF. The CDR3 DNA follows: TGTGCCAGCAGTGAGAACCCCTCTCCCTTCTACGAGCAGTACTTC.

This clone was observed a handful of times. The V and J genes are TRBV30 and TRBJ1-2, with 7 bases that match TRBD1. The germline V gene has CDR1 GTSNPN and CDR2 SVGIG (reference sequence). V gave up 0 bases and J gave up 7 bases; unmatched junction bases: 14. The CDR3 sequence is 16 residues long. CDR3 in DNA: TGTGCCTGGAGTGTCTCGTGGACAGGCCGAGGAAGTGGCTACACCTTC. This sequence encodes CAWSVSWTGRGSGYTF. The variable domain in full, with the rest retrieved from reference TRBV30 and TRBJ1-2, is SQTIHQWPATLVQPVGSPLSLECTVEGTSNPNLYWYRQAAGRGLQLLFYSVGIGQISSEVPQNLSASRPQDRQFILSSKKLLLSDSGFYLCAWSVSWTGRGSGYTFGSGTRLTVV.

The V gene is TRBV6-5, the J gene TRBJ2-5; D unresolved. Trimming stripped 2 bases from V and 5 bases from J, with 6 bases between. This CDR3 has 12 amino acids. In germline, CDR1 is MNHEY, CDR2 SVGAGI. CDR3 DNA: TGTGCCAGCAGTTACATGGGCGAGACCCAGTACTTC. Translation: CASSYMGETQYF.

The sample holds a few counts of this clone. The chain recombines TRBV7-2 with TRBJ2-7, with 8 bases fitting TRBD2. In germline, CDR1 is SGHTA, CDR2 FQGNSA. The CDR3 is made up of 15 amino acids. V was clipped by 1 base and J by 1 base; unmatched bases: 3. The CDR3: CASSLEIAGSYEQYF. DNA for the CDR3: TGTGCCAGCAGCTTAGAAATAGCGGGGTCCTACGAGCAGTACTTC. Full variable domain (rest looked up from reference TRBV7-2 and TRBJ2-7): GAGVSQSPSNKVTEKGKDVELRCDPISGHTALYWYRQSLGQGLEFLIYFQGNSAPDKSGLPSDRFSAERTGGSVSTLTIQRTQQEDSAVYLCASSLEIAGSYEQYFGPGTRLTVT.

The chain uses TRBV29-1 and TRBJ1-2, with 7 bases aligning to TRBD1. CDR1 and CDR2 (germline): SQVTM, ANQGSEA. J lost 0 bases, V lost 5 bases, and 9 bases had no gene match. This CDR3 spans 15 amino acids. This chain's CDR3 is CSVPTGMTSNYGYTF. In DNA, the CDR3 is TGCAGCGTTCCGACAGGGATGACATCTAACTATGGCTACACCTTC. Using reference TRBV29-1 and TRBJ1-2 for the parts outside the CDR3, the full variable domain is SAVISQKPSRDICQRGTSLTIQCQVDSQVTMMFWYRQQPGQSLTLIATANQGSEATYESGFVIDKFPISRPNLTFSTLTVSNMSPEDSSIYLCSVPTGMTSNYGYTFGSGTRLTVV.

The V call is TRBV5-1, the J call TRBJ1-1; 7 bases fit TRBD1. CDR3 size: 15 residues. The ends lost 6 bases at V and 6 bases at J; junction bases unmatched: 14. The germline V gene encodes CDR1 SGHRS and CDR2 YFSETQ. The CDR3 region is CASTTRQGPDAEAFF. CDR3 coding DNA: TGCGCCAGCACCACCCGACAGGGACCAGACGCTGAAGCTTTCTTT.

The chain combines TRBV3-1 (or the pseudogene TRBV3-2) with TRBJ1-3; 9 bases match TRBD1. The V segment lost 3 bases and the J segment 2 bases; nucleotides outside the gene matches: 2. The CDR3 contains 15 residues. Germline values: CDR1 LGHDT, CDR2 YNNKEL (reference sequence). The CDR3 DNA reads as TGTGCCAGCAGCCAGTACAGGGGGCCTGGAAACACCATATATTTT. Translating it yields CASSQYRGPGNTIYF.